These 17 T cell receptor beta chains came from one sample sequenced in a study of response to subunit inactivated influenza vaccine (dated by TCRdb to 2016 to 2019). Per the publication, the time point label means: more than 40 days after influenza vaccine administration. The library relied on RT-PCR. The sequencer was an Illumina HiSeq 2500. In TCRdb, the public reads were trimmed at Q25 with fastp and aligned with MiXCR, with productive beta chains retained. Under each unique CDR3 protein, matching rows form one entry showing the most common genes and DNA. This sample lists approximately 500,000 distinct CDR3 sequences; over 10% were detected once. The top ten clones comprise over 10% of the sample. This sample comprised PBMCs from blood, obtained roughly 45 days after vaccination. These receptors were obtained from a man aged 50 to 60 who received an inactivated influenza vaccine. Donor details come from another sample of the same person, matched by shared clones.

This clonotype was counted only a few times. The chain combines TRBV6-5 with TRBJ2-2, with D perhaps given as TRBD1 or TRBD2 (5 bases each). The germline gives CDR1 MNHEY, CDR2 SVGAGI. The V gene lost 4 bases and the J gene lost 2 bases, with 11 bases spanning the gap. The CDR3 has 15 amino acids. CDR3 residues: CASSFGTFNTGELFF. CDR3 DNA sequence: TGTGCCAGCAGTTTTGGGACCTTCAACACCGGGGAGCTGTTTTTT.

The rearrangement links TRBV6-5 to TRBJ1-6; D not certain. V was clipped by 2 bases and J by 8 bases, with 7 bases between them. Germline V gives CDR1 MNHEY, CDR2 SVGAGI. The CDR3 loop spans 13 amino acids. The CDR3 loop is CASSYGVDSPLHF. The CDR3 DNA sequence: TGTGCCAGCAGTTACGGAGTCGATTCACCCCTCCACTTT.

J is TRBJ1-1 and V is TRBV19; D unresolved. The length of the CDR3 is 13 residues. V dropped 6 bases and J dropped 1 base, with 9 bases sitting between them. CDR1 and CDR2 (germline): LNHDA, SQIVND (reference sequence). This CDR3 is CASSPLGNTEAFF. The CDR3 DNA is TGTGCCAGTAGCCCTCTAGGGAACACTGAAGCTTTCTTT.

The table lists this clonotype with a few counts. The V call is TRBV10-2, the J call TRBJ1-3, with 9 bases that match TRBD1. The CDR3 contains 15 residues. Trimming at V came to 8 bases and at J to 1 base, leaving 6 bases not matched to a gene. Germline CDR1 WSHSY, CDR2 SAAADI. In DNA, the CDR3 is TGCGCCAGCGGGGGGACAGGGAGTTCTGGAAACACCATATATTTT. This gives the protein CASGGTGSSGNTIYF.

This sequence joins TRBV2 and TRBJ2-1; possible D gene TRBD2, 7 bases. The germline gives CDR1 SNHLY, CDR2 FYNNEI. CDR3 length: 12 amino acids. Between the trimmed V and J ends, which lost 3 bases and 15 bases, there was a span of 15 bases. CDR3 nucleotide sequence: TGTGCCAGCAGTGAGACAGGACTAGAATTGTTCTTC. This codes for CASSETGLELFF.

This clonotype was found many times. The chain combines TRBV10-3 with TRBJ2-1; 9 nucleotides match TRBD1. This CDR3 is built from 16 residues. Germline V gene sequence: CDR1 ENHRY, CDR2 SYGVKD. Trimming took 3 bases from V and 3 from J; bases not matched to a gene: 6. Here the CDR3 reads CAISDLGQGRYNEQFF. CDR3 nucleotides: TGTGCCATCAGTGATTTGGGACAGGGCCGCTACAATGAGCAGTTCTTC.

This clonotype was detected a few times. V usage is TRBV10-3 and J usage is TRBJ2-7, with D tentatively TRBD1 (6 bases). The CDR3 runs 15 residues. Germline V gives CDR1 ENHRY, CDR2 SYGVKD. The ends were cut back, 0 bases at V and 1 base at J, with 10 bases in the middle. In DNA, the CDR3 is TGTGCCATCAGTGAGTCTAAGGGACATTCCTACGAGCAGTACTTC. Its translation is CAISESKGHSYEQYF.

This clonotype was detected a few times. CDR3 nucleotides: TGCAGCGTTGACCCCCGGGATACGCAGTATTTT. It codes for CSVDPRDTQYF. The rearrangement links TRBV29-1 to TRBJ2-3; D gene ambiguous. Germline V gene sequence: CDR1 SQVTM, CDR2 ANQGSEA. V shed 3 bases and J shed 6 bases, with 7 bases lying between them. This CDR3 region has 11 residues.

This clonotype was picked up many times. CDR3: CASSFTGVGNTIYF. DNA of the CDR3: TGTGCCAGCAGCTTCACAGGGGTAGGAAACACCATATATTTT. The chain is built from TRBV7-2 and TRBJ1-3, with TRBD1 matching over 7 bases. In germline, CDR1 is SGHTA, CDR2 FQGNSA. This CDR3 contains 14 residues. The ends lost 3 bases at V and 4 bases at J; junction bases unmatched: 3.

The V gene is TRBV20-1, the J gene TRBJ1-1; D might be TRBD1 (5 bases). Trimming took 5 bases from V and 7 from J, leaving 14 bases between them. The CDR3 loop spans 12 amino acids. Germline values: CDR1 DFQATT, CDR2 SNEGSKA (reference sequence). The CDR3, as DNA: TGCAGTGCTGGGATGTCAGGGTTTGAAGCTTTCTTT. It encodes CSAGMSGFEAFF.

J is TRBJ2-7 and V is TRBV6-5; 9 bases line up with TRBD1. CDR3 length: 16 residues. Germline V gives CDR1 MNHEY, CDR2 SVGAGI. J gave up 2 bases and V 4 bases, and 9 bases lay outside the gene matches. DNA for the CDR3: TGTGCCAGCAGTTCTAATAAAGGGACAGGGCCCTACGAGCAGTACTTC. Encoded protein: CASSSNKGTGPYEQYF.

The CDR3 coding sequence is TGTGCCAGCAGCGTACAGGTACGCACAGATACGCAGTATTTT. The encoded protein is CASSVQVRTDTQYF. The chain carries TRBV9 and TRBJ2-3; D unclear. The CDR3 runs to 14 residues. Germline V lookup: CDR1 SGDLS, CDR2 YYNGEE. V dropped 1 base and J dropped 1 base, with 7 bases sitting between them.

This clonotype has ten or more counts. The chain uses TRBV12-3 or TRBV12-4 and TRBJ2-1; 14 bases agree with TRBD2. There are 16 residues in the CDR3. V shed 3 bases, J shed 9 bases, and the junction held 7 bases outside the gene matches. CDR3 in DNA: TGTGCCAGCAGTTTCGCCGGGACTAGCGGGAGCCCTGAGCAGTTCTTC. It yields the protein CASSFAGTSGSPEQFF.

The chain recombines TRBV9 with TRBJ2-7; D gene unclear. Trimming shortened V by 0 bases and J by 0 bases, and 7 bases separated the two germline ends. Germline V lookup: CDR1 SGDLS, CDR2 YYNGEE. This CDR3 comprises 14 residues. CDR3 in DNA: TGTGCCAGCAGCGTAGTTCAGGACTCCTACGAGCAGTACTTC. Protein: CASSVVQDSYEQYF.

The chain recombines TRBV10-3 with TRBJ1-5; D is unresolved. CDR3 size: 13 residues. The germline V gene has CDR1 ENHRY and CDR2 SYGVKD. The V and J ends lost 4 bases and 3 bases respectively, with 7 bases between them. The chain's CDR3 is CAISGSSNQPQHF. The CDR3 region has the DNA TGTGCCATCAGTGGGAGTTCCAATCAGCCCCAGCATTTT.

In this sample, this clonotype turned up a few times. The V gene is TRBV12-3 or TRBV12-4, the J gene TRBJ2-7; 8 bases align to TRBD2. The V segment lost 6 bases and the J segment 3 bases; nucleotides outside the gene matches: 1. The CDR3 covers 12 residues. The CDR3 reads CASRTSDYEQYF. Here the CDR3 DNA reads TGTGCCAGCAGGACTAGCGACTACGAGCAGTACTTC.

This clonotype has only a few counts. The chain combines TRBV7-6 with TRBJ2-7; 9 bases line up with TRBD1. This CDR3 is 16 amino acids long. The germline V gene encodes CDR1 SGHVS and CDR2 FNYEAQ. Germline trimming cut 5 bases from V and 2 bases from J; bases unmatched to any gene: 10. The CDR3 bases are TGTGCCAGCAGCCCGGGACAGGGCCATCTCACCTACGAGCAGTACTTC. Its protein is CASSPGQGHLTYEQYF.